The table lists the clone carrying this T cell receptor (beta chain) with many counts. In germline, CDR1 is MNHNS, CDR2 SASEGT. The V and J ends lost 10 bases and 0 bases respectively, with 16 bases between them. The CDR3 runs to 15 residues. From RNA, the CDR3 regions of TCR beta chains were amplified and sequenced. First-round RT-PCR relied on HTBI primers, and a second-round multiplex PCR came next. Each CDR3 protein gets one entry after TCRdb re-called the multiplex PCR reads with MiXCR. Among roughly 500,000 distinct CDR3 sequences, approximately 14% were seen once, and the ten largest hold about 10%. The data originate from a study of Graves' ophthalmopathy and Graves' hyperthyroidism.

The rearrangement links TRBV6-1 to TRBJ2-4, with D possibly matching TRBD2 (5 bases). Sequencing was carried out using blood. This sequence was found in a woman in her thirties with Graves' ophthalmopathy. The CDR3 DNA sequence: TGTGCCACCTTGAAGGAGGCCCTAGCCAAAAACATTCAGTACTTC. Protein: CATLKEALAKNIQYF.